Below, one T cell receptor beta chain is given with its context. Its antigen is not known. The sample belongs to a study of shared clonotypes between healthy human individuals. Findings of the study overall: Among a handful of donors, approximately 5% of naive CD4 clonotypes were found in common. Represented diversity (both genetic and exposure-history) was limited by the small number of donors.

Every immunoSEQ plate was one replicate of a subset's evenly spread DNA. Sequencing was performed with immunoSEQ multiplex PCR; in TCRdb, only in-frame clones are kept and a portion is missing. Counted here are fewer than 2.5 million clones, 93% occurring once; the ten biggest clones make up 0.36%. CDR1 SQVTM and CDR2 ANQGSEA come from the germline V gene. The CDR3 extends over 16 amino acids. V was cut by 0 bases and J by 2 bases, with 17 bases left in between. The split of CD4+ cells yielded CD45RA+ naive and CD45RA-negative memory subsets. The rearrangement links TRBV29-1 to TRBJ2-7, with D possibly being TRBD1 or TRBD2 (6 bases each). This TCR came from a man between 18 and 29 years old in good health. Some clones in this sample may be carry-over from other donors' samples. Material for sequencing was naive CD4+ T cells from PBMCs. Subset meaning: CD45RA+ positively selected. The CDR3 protein is CSVEDRGAGKPYEQYF. The CDR3, as DNA: TGCAGCGTTGAAGATAGGGGGGCAGGGAAACCCTACGAGCAGTACTTC.